Listed here is a single T cell receptor (beta chain). Its antigen remains unidentified. The sample belongs to a study of monozygotic twins with inflammatory bowel disease. Skipping T cell sorting, the study isolated total RNA directly from whole blood. Study-wide points: IBD patients displayed reduced TCRbeta diversity (inverse Simpson) when set against healthy co-twins. IBD patients, compared with healthy twins, shared fewer clonotypes with others (especially with disease activity).

CDR3 length: 18 residues. CDR1 and CDR2 (germline): SGHRS, YFSETQ. TCRdb re-called the 5' RACE reads and shows each CDR3 protein once, DNA omitted. Here the sample table reports about 450,000 distinct CDR3 sequences. This receptor was obtained from a human donor with ulcerative colitis or Crohn's disease, or a healthy co-twin of an affected twin (not recorded which). Sequencing was carried out using blood. The chain employs TRBV5-1 and TRBJ2-1; lacking DNA, the TRBD2 call made by TCRdb goes unchecked. The chain's CDR3 is CASSFYTASGSSYNEQFF.